This TCR beta chain is drawn from a study of cytomegalovirus exposure and HLA in healthy donors. This clone has just a few counts. Primers for the PCR totalled 60 Vbeta and 13 Jbeta. TCRdb keeps only in-frame clones here, not all; method: immunoSEQ multiplex PCR. The sample lists 18,000 or so clones, about 70% occurring once. Looked up from germline, CDR1 is MRHNA and CDR2 is SNTAGT. The CDR3 extends over 13 amino acids. The V end lost 1 base, the J end lost 6 bases, and 7 bases lay between the germline ends. The source is a man aged 18 to 30 in good health and CMV-seronegative. The sample taken for sequencing was PBMCs. The chain links TRBV6-4 to TRBJ1-5, with no clear D. The CDR3, as DNA: TGTGCCAGCAGTGACTATGAGGGTCAGCCCCAGCATTTT. Translating it yields CASSDYEGQPQHF.